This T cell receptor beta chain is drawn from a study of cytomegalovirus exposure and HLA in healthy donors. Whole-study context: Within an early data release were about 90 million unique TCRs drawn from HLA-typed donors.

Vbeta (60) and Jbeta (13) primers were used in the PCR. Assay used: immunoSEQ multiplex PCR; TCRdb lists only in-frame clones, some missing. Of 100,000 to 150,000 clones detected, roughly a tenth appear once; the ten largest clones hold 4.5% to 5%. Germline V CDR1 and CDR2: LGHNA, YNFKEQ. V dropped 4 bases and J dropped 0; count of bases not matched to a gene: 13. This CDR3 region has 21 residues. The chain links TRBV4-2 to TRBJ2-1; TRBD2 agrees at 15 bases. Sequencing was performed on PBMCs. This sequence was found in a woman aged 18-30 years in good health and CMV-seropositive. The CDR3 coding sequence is TGTGCCAGCAGCCCTTTCATTCAGGGACTAGCGGGAGGAAGCTCCTACAATGAGCAGTTCTTC. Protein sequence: CASSPFIQGLAGGSSYNEQFF.